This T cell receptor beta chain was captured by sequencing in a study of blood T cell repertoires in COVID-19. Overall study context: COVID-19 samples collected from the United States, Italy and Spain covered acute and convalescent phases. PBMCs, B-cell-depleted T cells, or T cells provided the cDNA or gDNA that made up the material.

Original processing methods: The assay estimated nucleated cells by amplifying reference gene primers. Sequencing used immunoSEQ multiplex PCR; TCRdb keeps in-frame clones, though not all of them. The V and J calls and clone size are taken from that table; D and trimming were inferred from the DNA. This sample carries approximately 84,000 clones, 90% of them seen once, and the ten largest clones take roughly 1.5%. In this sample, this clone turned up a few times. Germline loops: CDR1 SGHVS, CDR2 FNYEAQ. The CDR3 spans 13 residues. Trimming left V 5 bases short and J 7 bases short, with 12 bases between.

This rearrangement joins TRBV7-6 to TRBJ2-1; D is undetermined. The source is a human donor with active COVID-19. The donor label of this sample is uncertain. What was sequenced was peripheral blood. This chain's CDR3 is CASSQTPRNEQFF. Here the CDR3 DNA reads TGTGCCAGCAGCCAGACCCCTAGGAATGAGCAGTTCTTC.